One and the same sample provided the 20 T cell receptor beta chains below, sequenced in a study of OX40 agonist ivuxolimab in advanced cancers. Sequenced by immunoSEQ multiplex PCR; TCRdb stores in-frame clones only, minus some. The data show around 39,000 clones, with 78% seen just once and 9.5% to 15% held by the top ten. Sequenced here: CD4+ or CD8+ T cells sorted from blood, sampled in a trial of the OX40 agonist ivuxolimab. These receptors were obtained from an adult with an advanced solid tumor such as melanoma, head and neck, liver or kidney cancer.

The chain has TRBV7-9 and TRBJ2-1, with D uncertain. CDR3 size: 13 residues. In germline, CDR1 is SEHNR, CDR2 FQNEAQ (reference sequence). V was pared by 5 bases and J by 7 bases, with 12 bases between. The CDR3 reads CASSHIWSNEQFF. The CDR3, as DNA: TGTGCCAGCAGCCATATTTGGTCGAATGAGCAGTTCTTC.

The chain has TRBV29-1 and TRBJ2-2, with D tentatively TRBD1 (6 bases). V lost 6 bases to trimming and J lost 7 bases, with 12 bases between them. This CDR3 is 12 amino acids long. Germline V gene data show CDR1 as SQVTM and CDR2 as ANQGSEA. CDR3 DNA: TGCAGCGTACAGGGAGATGGCGGGGAGCTGTTTTTT. This translates into CSVQGDGGELFF.

Only a few counts were recorded for this clone. The chain uses TRBV18 and TRBJ1-2; maybe TRBD1 (5 bases). The CDR3 runs to 16 residues. CDR1 is KGHSH, CDR2 LQKENI, per germline. V dropped 0 bases and J dropped 4 bases, with 15 bases sitting between them. In nucleotides, the CDR3 is TGTGCCAGCTCACCACCGGAAAGGGGAGGAGGCTATGGCTACACCTTC. This translates into CASSPPERGGGYGYTF.

J is TRBJ1-3 and V is TRBV6-5, with D perhaps matching TRBD1 (6 bases). The CDR3 is 14 residues long. Germline V gene sequence: CDR1 MNHEY, CDR2 SVGAGI. Deletions cut 6 bases from V and 0 bases from J, with 9 bases between. The CDR3: CASRRDISGNTIYF. The CDR3, as DNA: TGTGCCAGCAGGAGGGACATCTCTGGAAACACCATATATTTT.

V usage is TRBV5-6 and J usage is TRBJ2-5, with D possibly TRBD1 on 6 matching bases. V lost 4 bases, J lost 1 base, and 14 bases lay in between. CDR3 length: 15 residues. Germline CDR1 is SGHDT and CDR2 is YYEEEE. CDR3 sequence reads: CASSDLGQTQETQYF. In DNA form, the CDR3 reads TGTGCCAGCAGCGACCTTGGACAGACCCAAGAGACCCAGTACTTC.

This clone was observed a handful of times. CDR3 nucleotides: TGTGCCAGCAGTTTATCGGACAGAGCCTACGAGCAGTACTTC. Encoded protein: CASSLSDRAYEQYF. The chain joins TRBV28 to TRBJ2-7; possible D gene TRBD1, 6 bases. CDR1 and CDR2 from the germline V gene are MDHEN and SYDVKM. V lost 1 base and J lost 2, with 9 bases in between. The CDR3 is 14 residues long.

The chain links TRBV7-8 to TRBJ2-7; 9 nucleotides match TRBD1. The CDR3 sequence is 15 residues long. The germline gives CDR1 SGHVS, CDR2 FQNEAQ. Trimming cost V 4 bases and J 3 bases; bases outside gene matches: 7. In DNA, the CDR3 is TGTGCCAGCAGCTCACAGGGGGCGAAGGGCTACGAGCAGTACTTC. It specifies CASSSQGAKGYEQYF.

The rearrangement links TRBV14 to TRBJ2-2; no definite D call. Germline V gene lookup returns CDR1 SGHDN and CDR2 FVKESK. The V gene lost 5 bases and the J gene lost 0 bases, with 16 bases spanning the gap. The CDR3 sequence is 17 residues long. CDR3 nucleotide sequence: TGTGCCAGCAGCATACTTAGGATTGGAACGAACACCGGGGAGCTGTTTTTT. It codes for CASSILRIGTNTGELFF.

The V call is TRBV19, the J call TRBJ2-1, with TRBD1 as a possible D gene (5 bases). The ends were cut back, 5 bases at V and 6 bases at J, with 17 bases in the middle. CDR3 size: 15 residues. Germline CDR1 LNHDA, CDR2 SQIVND (reference sequence). CDR3 DNA sequence: TGTGCCAGTAGTTTAGCAGGGAAGACCCCCAATGAGCAGTTCTTC. It is translated as CASSLAGKTPNEQFF.

The chain recombines TRBV7-2 with TRBJ2-2; the D gene is possibly TRBD2 (7 bases). Trimming cost V 5 bases and J 9 bases, with 22 bases left between them. The germline V gene has CDR1 SGHTA and CDR2 FQGNSA. This CDR3 has 16 amino acids. CDR3 coding DNA: TGTGCCAGCAGCCCACGGAGGGGGGGGGCAATCCGGGAGCTGTTTTTT. Translated: CASSPRRGGAIRELFF.

This clone was detected a few times. This chain connects TRBV6-1 to TRBJ1-6, with TRBD1 as a possible D gene (5 bases). The V gene lost 5 bases and the J gene lost 8 bases, with 13 bases spanning the gap. Germline V gene sequence: CDR1 MNHNS, CDR2 SASEGT. The CDR3 spans 14 residues. CDR3 region: CASSSRDGYSPLHF. CDR3 nucleotide sequence: TGTGCCAGCAGTTCCCGGGACGGGTATTCACCCCTCCACTTT.

This clone appeared a single time. The gene calls are TRBV9 and TRBJ2-3, with 10 bases lining up with TRBD2. CDR3 length: 18 amino acids. J lost 2 bases, V lost 0 bases, and 9 bases had no gene match. Germline loops: CDR1 SGDLS, CDR2 YYNGEE. CDR3: CASSVGSSGSFNTDTQYF. In DNA, the CDR3 is TGTGCCAGCAGCGTAGGGTCTAGCGGGAGTTTTAACACAGATACGCAGTATTTT.

V is TRBV19 and J is TRBJ1-5; D is uncertain. This CDR3 has 16 residues. Germline lookup yields CDR1 LNHDA and CDR2 SQIVND (reference sequence). V lost 3 bases to trimming and J lost 0 bases, with 12 bases between them. CDR3 amino acids: CASSIMGSYSNQPQHF. In nucleotides, the CDR3 is TGTGCCAGTAGTATTATGGGCAGCTATAGCAATCAGCCCCAGCATTTT.

The chain recombines TRBV7-6 with TRBJ2-3; TRBD2 matches at 14 bases. The CDR3 runs 17 residues. With V trimmed by 2 bases and J by 6 bases, 7 bases remained unmatched. Germline values: CDR1 SGHVS, CDR2 FNYEAQ. The CDR3 sequence: CASSLLTSGRAEDTQYF. The CDR3 region has the DNA TGTGCCAGCAGCTTACTGACTAGCGGGAGGGCCGAGGATACGCAGTATTTT. The full variable domain, its missing parts supplied by reference TRBV7-6 and TRBJ2-3, is GAGVSQSPRYKVTKRGQDVALRCDPISGHVSLYWYRQALGQGPEFLTYFNYEAQQDKSGLPNDRFSAERPEGSISTLTIQRTEQRDSAMYRCASSLLTSGRAEDTQYFGPGTRLTVL.

The chain joins TRBV2 to TRBJ1-1; no clear D. From germline, CDR1 is SNHLY and CDR2 FYNNEI. Deletions cut 7 bases from V and 5 bases from J, with 17 bases between. This CDR3 is built from 14 residues. This CDR3 is CASTLGRARTEAFF. The CDR3 nucleotides read TGTGCCAGCACCCTCGGTAGGGCAAGGACTGAAGCTTTCTTT.

V is TRBV7-3 and J is TRBJ2-6; perhaps TRBD1 as D (6 bases). The CDR3 loop spans 17 amino acids. The germline V gene has CDR1 SGHTA and CDR2 FQGTGA. Deletions cut 4 bases from V and 2 bases from J, with 15 bases between. The CDR3 loop reads CASSSQPGTTGANVLTF. CDR3 sequence (DNA): TGTGCCAGCAGCTCCCAACCCGGGACAACTGGGGCCAACGTCCTGACTTTC.

The chain couples TRBV18 to TRBJ2-3; D gene ambiguous. Per the germline V gene, CDR1 is KGHSH and CDR2 is LQKENI. The CDR3 runs 10 residues. V was clipped by 6 bases and J by 6 bases, with 4 bases between them. Here the CDR3 reads CASSGDTQYF. In DNA form, the CDR3 reads TGTGCCAGCTCCGGGGATACGCAGTATTTT.

The J gene is TRBJ2-1, the V gene TRBV6-1, with TRBD2 identical over 10 bases. The V gene's germline CDR1 is MNHNS and CDR2 SASEGT. The CDR3 is made up of 15 amino acids. Germline trimming cut 1 base from V and 9 bases from J; bases unmatched to any gene: 6. The CDR3 protein is CASSEVASGSLEQFF. The CDR3 DNA follows: TGTGCCAGCAGTGAAGTGGCTAGCGGGAGCCTTGAGCAGTTCTTC.

V is TRBV28 and J is TRBJ1-3; the D is unclear. Germline CDR1 reads MDHEN; CDR2 reads SYDVKM. The germline V and J ends were trimmed by 8 bases and 2 bases, with 13 bases remaining between them. This CDR3 region has 14 residues. The CDR3 region is CASASTATGNTIYF. In DNA form, the CDR3 reads TGTGCCAGCGCTTCGACCGCCACTGGAAACACCATATATTTT.

The chain recombines TRBV7-8 with TRBJ1-6, with D unresolved. Per the germline V gene, CDR1 is SGHVS and CDR2 is FQNEAQ. V was shortened by 4 bases and J by 8 bases, with 9 bases between the two germline ends. The CDR3 is 13 residues long. The CDR3 nucleotides are TGTGCCAGCAGCTCAGACCCGGATTCACCCCTCCACTTT. It translates to CASSSDPDSPLHF.